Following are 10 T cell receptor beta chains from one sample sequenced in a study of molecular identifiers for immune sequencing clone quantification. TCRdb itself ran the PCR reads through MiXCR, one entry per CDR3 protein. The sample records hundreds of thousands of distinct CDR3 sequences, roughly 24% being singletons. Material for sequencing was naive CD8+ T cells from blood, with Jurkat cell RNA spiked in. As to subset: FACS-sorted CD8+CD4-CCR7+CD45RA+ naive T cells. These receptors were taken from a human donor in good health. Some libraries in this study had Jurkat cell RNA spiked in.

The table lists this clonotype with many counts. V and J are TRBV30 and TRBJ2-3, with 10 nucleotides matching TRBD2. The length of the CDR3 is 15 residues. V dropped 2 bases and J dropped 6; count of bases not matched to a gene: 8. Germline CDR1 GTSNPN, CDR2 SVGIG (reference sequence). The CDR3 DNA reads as TGTGCCTGGAGTTTAGCGGGAGGAGTATTGGATACGCAGTATTTT. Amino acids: CAWSLAGGVLDTQYF.

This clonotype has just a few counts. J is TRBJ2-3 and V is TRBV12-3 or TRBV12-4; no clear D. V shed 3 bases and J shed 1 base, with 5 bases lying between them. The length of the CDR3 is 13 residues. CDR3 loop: CASSFSGTDTQYF. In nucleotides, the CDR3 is TGTGCCAGCAGTTTTTCCGGCACAGATACGCAGTATTTT.

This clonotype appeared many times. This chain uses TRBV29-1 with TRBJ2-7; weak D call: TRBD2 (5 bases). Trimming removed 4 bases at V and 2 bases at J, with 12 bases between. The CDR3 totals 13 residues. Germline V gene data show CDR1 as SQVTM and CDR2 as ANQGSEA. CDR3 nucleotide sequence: TGCAGCGTTGTTTTTGCGGAGGCCTACGAGCAGTACTTC. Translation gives CSVVFAEAYEQYF.

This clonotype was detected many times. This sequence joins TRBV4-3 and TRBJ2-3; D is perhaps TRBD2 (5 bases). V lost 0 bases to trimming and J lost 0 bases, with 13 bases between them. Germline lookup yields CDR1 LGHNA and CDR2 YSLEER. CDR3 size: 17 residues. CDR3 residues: CASSQDYGMTSTDTQYF. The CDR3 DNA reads TGCGCCAGCAGCCAAGACTACGGGATGACTAGCACAGATACGCAGTATTTT.

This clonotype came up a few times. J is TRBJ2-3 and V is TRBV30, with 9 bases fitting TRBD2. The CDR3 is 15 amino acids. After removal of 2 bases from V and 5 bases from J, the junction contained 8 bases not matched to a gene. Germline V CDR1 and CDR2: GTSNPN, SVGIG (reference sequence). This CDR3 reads CAWSTISGSLDTQYF. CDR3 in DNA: TGTGCCTGGAGTACGATTAGCGGGAGTTTAGATACGCAGTATTTT.

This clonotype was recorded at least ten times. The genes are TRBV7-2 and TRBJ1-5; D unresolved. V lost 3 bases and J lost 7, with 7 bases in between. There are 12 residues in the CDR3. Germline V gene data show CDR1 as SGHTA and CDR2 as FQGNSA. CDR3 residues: CASSFPGQPQHF. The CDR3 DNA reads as TGTGCCAGCAGCTTTCCTGGGCAGCCCCAGCATTTT.

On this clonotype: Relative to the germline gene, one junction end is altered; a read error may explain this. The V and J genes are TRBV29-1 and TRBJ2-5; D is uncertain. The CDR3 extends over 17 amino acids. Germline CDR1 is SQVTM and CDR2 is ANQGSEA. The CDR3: CSVEDPSGGIKGAPQSF. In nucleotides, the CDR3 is TGCAGCGTTGAAGATCCCTCTGGCGGAATCAAAGGCGCGCCCCAGTCCTTC.

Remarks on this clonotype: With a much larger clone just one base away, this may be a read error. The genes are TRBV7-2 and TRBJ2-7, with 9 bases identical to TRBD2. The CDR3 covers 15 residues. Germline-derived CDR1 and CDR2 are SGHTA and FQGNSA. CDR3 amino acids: CVSSLAGGGAEEQYF. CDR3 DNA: TGTGTCAGCAGCTTAGCGGGCGGGGGGGCCGAAGAGCAGTACTTC.

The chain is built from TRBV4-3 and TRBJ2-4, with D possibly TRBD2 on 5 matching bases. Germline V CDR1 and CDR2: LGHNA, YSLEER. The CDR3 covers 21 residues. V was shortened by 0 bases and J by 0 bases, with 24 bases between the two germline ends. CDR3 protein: CASSQDWNPAAPGQAKNIQYF. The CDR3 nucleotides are TGCGCCAGCAGCCAAGATTGGAATCCAGCGGCCCCGGGCCAAGCCAAAAACATTCAGTACTTC.

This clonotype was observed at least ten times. The CDR3 loop is CSARGDRLAVIYEQYF. Here the CDR3 DNA reads TGCAGTGCTAGGGGGGACCGACTAGCGGTGATCTACGAGCAGTACTTC. J is TRBJ2-7 and V is TRBV20-1; 9 bases match TRBD2. CDR3 size: 16 residues. Unmatched junction bases numbered 12, after V lost 3 bases and J lost 3 bases. Germline V gives CDR1 DFQATT, CDR2 SNEGSKA (reference sequence).